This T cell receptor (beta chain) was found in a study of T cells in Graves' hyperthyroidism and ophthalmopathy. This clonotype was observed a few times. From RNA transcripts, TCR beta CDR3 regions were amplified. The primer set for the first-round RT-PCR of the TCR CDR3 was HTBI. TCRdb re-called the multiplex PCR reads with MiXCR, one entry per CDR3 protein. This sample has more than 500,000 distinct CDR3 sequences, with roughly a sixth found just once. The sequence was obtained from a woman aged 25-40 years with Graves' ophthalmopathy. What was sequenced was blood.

The CDR3 sequence is CASSTGLGNTIYF. As DNA, the CDR3 is TGTGCCAGCTCCACAGGTCTTGGAAACACCATATATTTT. The chain carries TRBV5-6 and TRBJ1-3; D is perhaps TRBD1 (5 bases). This CDR3 is 13 amino acids long. Trimming removed 7 bases at V and 3 bases at J, with 11 bases between. The V gene's germline CDR1 is SGHDT and CDR2 YYEEEE.